This T cell receptor beta chain was recovered during a study of blood T cell repertoires in COVID-19. The method was immunoSEQ multiplex PCR; TCRdb's version includes in-frame clones alone and lacks a portion of them. This sample has 120,000 or so clones, with roughly 84% found just once. In assigning cohorts, the study relied on participant-reported clinical history. For recovered donors of Cohort 3, there were two negative PCRs, clearance, or symptom resolution. The CDR3 length is 15 residues. The J gene is TRBJ2-7, the V gene TRBV21-1; TRBD1, the table's D call, lacks a check against the DNA. TRBV21-1 is recorded as a pseudogene. This clonotype was obtained from a woman aged 25-40 years who had recovered from COVID-19. Material for sequencing was PBMCs or T cells enriched from blood (not recorded which). Here the CDR3 DNA reads TGTGCCAGCAGCATACCAGGACAGGCCTCCTACGAGCAGTACTTC. Its protein is CASSIPGQASYEQYF.